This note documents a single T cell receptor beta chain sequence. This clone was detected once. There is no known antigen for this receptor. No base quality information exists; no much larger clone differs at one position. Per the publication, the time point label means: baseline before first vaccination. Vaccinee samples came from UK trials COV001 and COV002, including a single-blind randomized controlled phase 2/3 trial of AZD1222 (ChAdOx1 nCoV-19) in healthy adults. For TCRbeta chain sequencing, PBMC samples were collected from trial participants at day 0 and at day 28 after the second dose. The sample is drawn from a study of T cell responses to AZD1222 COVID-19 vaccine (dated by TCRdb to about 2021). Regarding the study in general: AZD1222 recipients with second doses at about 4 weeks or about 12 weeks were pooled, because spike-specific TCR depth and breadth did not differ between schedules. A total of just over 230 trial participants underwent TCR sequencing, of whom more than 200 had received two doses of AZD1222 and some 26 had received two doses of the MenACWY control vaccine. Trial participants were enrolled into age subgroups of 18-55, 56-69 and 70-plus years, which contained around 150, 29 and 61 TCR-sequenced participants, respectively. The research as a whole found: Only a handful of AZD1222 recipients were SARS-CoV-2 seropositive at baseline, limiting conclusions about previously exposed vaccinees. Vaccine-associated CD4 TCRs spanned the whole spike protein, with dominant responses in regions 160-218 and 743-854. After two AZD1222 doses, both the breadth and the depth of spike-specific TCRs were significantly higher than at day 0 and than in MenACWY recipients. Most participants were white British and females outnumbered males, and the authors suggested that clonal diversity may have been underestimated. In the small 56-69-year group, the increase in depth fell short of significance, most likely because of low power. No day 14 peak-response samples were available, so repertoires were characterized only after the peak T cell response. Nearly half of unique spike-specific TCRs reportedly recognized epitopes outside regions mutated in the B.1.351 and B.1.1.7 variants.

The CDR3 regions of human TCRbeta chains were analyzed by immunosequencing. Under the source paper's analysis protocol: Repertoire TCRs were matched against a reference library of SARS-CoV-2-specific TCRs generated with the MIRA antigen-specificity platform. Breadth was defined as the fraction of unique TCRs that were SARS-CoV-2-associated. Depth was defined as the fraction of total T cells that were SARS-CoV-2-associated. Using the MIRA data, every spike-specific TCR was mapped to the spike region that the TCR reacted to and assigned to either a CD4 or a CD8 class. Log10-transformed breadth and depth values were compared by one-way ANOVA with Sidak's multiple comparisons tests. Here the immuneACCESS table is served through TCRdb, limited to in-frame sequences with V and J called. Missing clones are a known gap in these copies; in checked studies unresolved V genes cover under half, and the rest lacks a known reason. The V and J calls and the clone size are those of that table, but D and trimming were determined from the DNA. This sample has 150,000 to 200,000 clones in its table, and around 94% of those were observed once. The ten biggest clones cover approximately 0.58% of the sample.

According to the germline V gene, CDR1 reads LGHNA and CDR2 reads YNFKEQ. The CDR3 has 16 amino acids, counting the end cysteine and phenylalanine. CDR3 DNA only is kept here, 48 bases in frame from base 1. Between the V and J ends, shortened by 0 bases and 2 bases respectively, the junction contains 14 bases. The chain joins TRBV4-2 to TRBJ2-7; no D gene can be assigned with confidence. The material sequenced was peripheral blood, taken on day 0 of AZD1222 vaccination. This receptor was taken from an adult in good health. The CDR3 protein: CASSQDRALTPYEQYF. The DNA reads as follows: TGTGCCAGCAGCCAAGATCGGGCCCTCACCCCCTACGAGCAGTACTTC.